This TCR beta chain was recorded in a study of blood T cell repertoires in COVID-19. Study context: Material from acute and convalescent COVID-19 was sourced from the United States, Italy and Spain. T cells, B-cell-depleted T cells, or PBMCs supplied cDNA or gDNA.

Methods used by the authors: Nucleated cell counts were estimated from reference gene primer amplification. The method was immunoSEQ multiplex PCR; TCRdb's version includes in-frame clones alone and lacks a portion of them. V and J calls and clone size follow that table, whereas D and trimming were derived from the DNA. The table lists some 260,000 clones, 88% of them singletons. The CDR3 loop spans 15 amino acids. Trimming left V 3 bases short and J 7 bases short, with 16 bases between. Germline V lookup: CDR1 LGHDT, CDR2 YNNKEL (reference sequence). The clonotype originates from a woman aged 25 to 39 with acute or convalescent COVID-19. This chain uses TRBV3-1 (or the pseudogene TRBV3-2) with TRBJ2-1; D possibly corresponds to TRBD2 (6 bases). The sequencing sample was made of peripheral blood. Written as DNA, the CDR3 is TGTGCCAGCAGCCACCTAGCGCAGGTGGTGAATGAGCAGTTCTTC. Protein product: CASSHLAQVVNEQFF.